This T cell receptor (beta chain) was retrieved from a study of shared clonotypes between healthy human individuals. As for the study in general: A couple of women and a few men aged 18 to 49 made up the donors. Study results and limitations: Naive subsets usually exceeded memory subsets in estimated richness. It was only blood that was sampled, and tissue repertoires likely differ.

As concerns this clone: What it recognizes is unknown. The same CDR3 arises from other DNA sequences in this sample as well.

The length of the CDR3 is 16 residues. The germline gives CDR1 GTSNPN, CDR2 SVGIG (reference sequence). V was trimmed by 2 bases and J by 0 bases, leaving 11 bases between them. In the original processing: From ImmunoSEQ came sequences covering only the junction and carrying no quality scores, so filtering differed. Generated by immunoSEQ multiplex PCR, the TCRdb table keeps only in-frame clones and is missing some. V, J and clone size are taken as reported in that table, and D and trimming were inferred from the DNA itself. The table shows 2 million to 2.5 million clones, with more than 90% occurring only once.

V is TRBV30 and J is TRBJ1-6, with unresolved D. Sequenced material: naive CD4+ T cells sorted from blood. Subset of the sample: CD45RA+ positively selected. The origin of this receptor is a man aged 18 to 29 in good health. CDR3 DNA: TGTGCCTGGAGTTCAGGAGGAAGCTCCTATAATTCACCCCTCCACTTT. Translating gives CAWSSGGSSYNSPLHF.